These 6 T cell receptor beta chains were all obtained from the same sample, sequenced in a study of T cell clonality in common variable immunodeficiency. The table came from immunoSEQ multiplex PCR; TCRdb's copy has only in-frame clones and leaves some out. This sample has about 74,000 clones, each found more than once. Sequencing was carried out using peripheral blood mononuclear cells. These TCRs come from a person between 18 and 75 years old in good health.

This clone has at least ten counts. Partial CDR3 DNA: TGTGCCAGCAGCTTAGCCGTGACAGGGGACTACGAG. Its translation: CASSLAVTGDYE. The full CDR3 sequence reads CASSLAVTGDYEQYF. The gene calls are TRBV7-2 and TRBJ2-7; TRBD1 agrees at 8 bases. The read halts 3 residues ahead of the CDR3 end, with the missing end drawn from the germline J gene. The CDR3 runs 15 residues. CDR1 and CDR2 from the germline V gene are SGHTA and FQGNSA. V lost 0 bases to trimming and J lost 3 bases; unmatched junction nucleotides: 4. Complete variable domain (other parts from reference TRBV7-2 and TRBJ2-7): GAGVSQSPSNKVTEKGKDVELRCDPISGHTALYWYRQSLGQGLEFLIYFQGNSAPDKSGLPSDRFSAERTGGSVSTLTIQRTQQEDSAVYLCASSLAVTGDYEQYFGPGTRLTVT.

This clone appeared many times. The CDR3 extends 3 residues past the end of the read, so its final part is completed from the germline J gene. The V gene is TRBV5-1, the J gene TRBJ2-4; 9 bases fit TRBD1. Germline V lookup: CDR1 SGHRS, CDR2 YFSETQ. Trimming removed 4 bases from V and 7 bases from J; junction bases left unmatched: 6. This CDR3 spans 14 amino acids. This chain's CDR3 is CASSASGTGNIQYF. The CDR3 DNA, read in part, is TGCGCCAGCAGCGCGTCCGGGACAGGGAACATT.

In its sample, this clone was seen many times. The CDR3 end falls 3 residues outside the read, so it is completed with the germline J gene. The J gene is TRBJ1-1, the V gene TRBV30, with D perhaps matching TRBD1 (5 bases). Trimming left V 5 bases short and J 2 bases short, with 12 bases between. The CDR3 has 13 residues. Germline CDR1 reads GTSNPN; CDR2 reads SVGIG (reference sequence). CDR3 amino acids: CAWDRQGNTEAFF. The CDR3 bases that were read are TGTGCCTGGGATCGGCAGGGTAACACTGAA.

This clone occurred many times. This CDR3 reads CASSEAPSAFF. The CDR3 DNA, read in part, is TGTGCCAGCAGTGAAGCTCCGTCC. The V call is TRBV6-1, the J call TRBJ1-1; D unresolved. Read coverage stops 3 residues before the CDR3 terminus; the germline J gene supplies the remainder. Germline V lookup: CDR1 MNHNS, CDR2 SASEGT. CDR3 length: 11 residues.

This clone was found many times. The read comes to an end 3 residues before the CDR3 does, leaving the germline J gene to fill in the end. The chain joins TRBV12-3 or TRBV12-4 to TRBJ2-7, with 11 nucleotides matching TRBD2. V lost 6 bases and J lost 3; bases outside the gene matches: 4. The CDR3 length is 14 residues. This chain's CDR3 is CASSLSGRVYEQYF. The CDR3 bases that were read are TGTGCCAGCAGCCTTAGCGGGAGGGTCTACGAG.

This clone was observed at least ten times. The CDR3 is CASGDGGPGELFF. The sequenced part of the CDR3 DNA is TGTGCCAGCGGCGACGGGGGGCCCGGGGAG. The chain combines TRBV6-2 or TRBV6-3 with TRBJ2-2, with D possibly being TRBD2 (7 bases). The read falls 3 residues short of the CDR3 end, and the missing part is taken from the germline J gene. The V gene's germline CDR1 is MNHEY and CDR2 SVGEGT. The length of the CDR3 is 13 residues. V lost 8 bases and J 6 bases, leaving 13 bases between the germline ends.